This T cell receptor (beta chain) is drawn from a study of identical twins (dated by TCRdb to about 2016). Looking at the study overall: To test whether fetal clonotypes persist, the study used deep sequencing on TCR alpha and beta repertoires from monozygotic twins, unrelated adults of various ages, and cord blood. To rule out contamination, the twin experiments were replicated at different times with different library preparation protocols. Beyond this particular receptor, the publication reports: A weaker excess of twin sharing was found in beta out-of-frame sequences because the signal-to-noise ratio was lowered by fewer shared sequences. Zero-insertion analyses could be partly confounded by invariant T cells such as MAIT and iNKT, although diverse VJ usage argued against such confounding for most clonotypes. Fewer insertions were carried by abundant cord blood beta clonotypes, a similar but weaker trend appeared in young adult naive repertoires, and no such trend appeared in memory repertoires. Out-of-frame TCR alpha sharing in monozygotic twins was systematically underestimated by recombination models, whereas sharing between unrelated individuals was in agreement with the recombination models. Conclusions relied on cross-sectional statistical analysis, since the same donors could not be followed over many years. Compared with coincidental sharing between unrelated individuals, an excess of low generation-probability sequences was observed among out-of-frame TCR alpha sequences shared between twins.

Taken from cysteine to phenylalanine, the CDR3 has 12 residues. Of all the DNA, just the CDR3 is kept, 36 bases in frame from base 1. In the germline V gene, CDR1 corresponds to LGHNA and CDR2 to YNFKEQ. V is pruned by 3 bases and J by 7 bases, leaving 1 base of the junction without a gene match. The sample holds many counts of this clonotype. Its binding antigen is unknown. No quality values exist for individual bases; no much larger clone is one base distant. The library came from 5' RACE. Sequencing relied on an Illumina HiSeq 2000. A universal primer binding site was added through template switching, and the final cDNA carried a unique molecular identifier so that TCR cDNA molecules could be counted accurately. First-strand cDNA for TCR alpha and beta chains was synthesized from specific primers in the conserved constant-segment region. To control for contamination, every cDNA library carried two barcodes: a SMART-Mk sample barcode plus Illumina barcodes. TruSeq adapter sequences and Illumina sample barcodes were added in two successive PCR steps. Sequencing of the TCR alpha and beta cDNA libraries was done on the Illumina HiSeq platform using custom primers. The paper's processing steps were these. MiGEC processed the raw reads to extract unique molecular identifiers, while MiXCR was used to determine the CDR3 positions. Recombination models were inferred per individual with the repgenHMM and IGoR tools using an EM algorithm. Shared clonotype analysis was performed with the tcR package in R, normalizing sharing by the product of cloneset sizes. Out-of-frame nonproductive sequences were analyzed to study raw recombination free of thymic and clonal selection effects. TCRdb reworked the public reads: Q25 trimming with fastp, MiXCR clone assembly, productive beta chains retained. For every CDR3 protein sequence, its rows merge into one entry that carries the most common genes and DNA. These V and J calls originate from TCRdb's pipeline instead of the authors' own analysis. In all, the sample holds 400,000 to 550,000 distinct CDR3 sequences, and 20% to 25% of those were seen once. The top ten clones comprise 0.75% to 0.95% of the sample.

Every donor was a healthy Caucasian. Three pairs of female monozygotic twins, all aged about 18 to 30 years, were included in the twin cohort. CD4+ and CD8+ T cell populations were isolated with positive isolation kits from Invitrogen. In addition, the sample was reused for a study of T cells expressing NK-cell markers. The second study's authors report: In sorted CD3+CD56+NKG2C+, CD3+CD56+NKG2C- and CD3+CD56-NKG2C+ T-cell subsets from several donors, TCR beta-chain repertoires were profiled. Among the eight sequenced donors, seven were HCMV-seropositive and one was HCMV-seronegative. In several experiments an anti-gammadeltaTCR antibody was added to restrict sorting to alphabetaTCR-expressing T cells. In six donors, the dominant CD3+CD56+NKG2C+ clonotypes were among the top 10 CD8+ clonotypes and accounted for about 1.0-7.0% of CD8+ T cells. Those dominant clonotypes were again the most abundant among CD3+CD56-NKG2C+ cells in a handful of donors, at about 28.3-60.1%. Whether the expanded NKG2C-expressing T cell clones were specific for HCMV antigens remained unclear. The study sequenced eight donors, all healthy volunteers chosen at random: three men and five women. To determine HCMV serostatus, a commercial ELISA kit was used to detect HCMV-specific IgG in serum. Reads were demultiplexed and grouped by UMI with MIGEC, and clonotypes were assembled and quantified with MiTCR. Only TCR cDNA sequences supported by at least two reads were kept to exclude erroneous sequences. The tcR package was used for downstream repertoire analysis, and clonotypes were matched between fractions using CDR3 nucleotide sequence together with V segment. VDJmatch was used to annotate antigen specificity against VDJdb, with one amino acid substitution in CDR3 allowed.

Sequenced input: CD4+ T cells sorted from blood. Recombination linked TRBV4-2 to TRBJ1-1, and 8 bases in between align with TRBD1. This clonotype was obtained from a woman aged 18-29 years in good health. At the DNA level, the sequence is TGTGCCAGCAGCCAGACAGGGGTTGAAGCTTTCTTT. Translated, it gives CASSQTGVEAFF.